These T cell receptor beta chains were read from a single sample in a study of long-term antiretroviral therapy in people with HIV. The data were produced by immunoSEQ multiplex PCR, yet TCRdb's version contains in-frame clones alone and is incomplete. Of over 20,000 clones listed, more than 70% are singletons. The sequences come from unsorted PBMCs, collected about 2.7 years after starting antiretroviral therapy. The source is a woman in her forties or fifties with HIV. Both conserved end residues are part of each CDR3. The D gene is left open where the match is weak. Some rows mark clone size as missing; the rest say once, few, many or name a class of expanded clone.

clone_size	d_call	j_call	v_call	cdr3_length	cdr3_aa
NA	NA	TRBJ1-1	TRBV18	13	CASSQGVNTEAFF
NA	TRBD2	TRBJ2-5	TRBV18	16	CASSSKQLALEETQYF
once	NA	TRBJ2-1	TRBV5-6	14	CASSLAGSYNEQFF
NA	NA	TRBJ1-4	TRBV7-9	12	CASSLDVEKLFF
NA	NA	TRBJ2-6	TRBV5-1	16	CASSLVGAVGANVLTF
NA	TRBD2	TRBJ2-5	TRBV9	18	CASSEWDGTSGPQETQYF
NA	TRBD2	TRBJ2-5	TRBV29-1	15	CITQGLAGGGETQYF
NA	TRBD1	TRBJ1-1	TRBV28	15	CASRQRQGPNTEAFF
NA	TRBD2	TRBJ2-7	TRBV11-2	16	CASSLGSSGLIYEQYF
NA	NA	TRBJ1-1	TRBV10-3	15	CAISSGTGSNTEAFF
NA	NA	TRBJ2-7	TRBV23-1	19	CASSQSETCAYLTSYEQYF
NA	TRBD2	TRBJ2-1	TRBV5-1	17	CASSLSQLAGLYNEQFF
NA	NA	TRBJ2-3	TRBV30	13	CAWSVAHTDTQYF
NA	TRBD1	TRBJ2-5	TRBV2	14	CASSGQGGGETQYF
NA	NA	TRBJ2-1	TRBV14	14	CASSPSGGFNEQFF
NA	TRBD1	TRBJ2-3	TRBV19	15	CASTERGQITDTQYF
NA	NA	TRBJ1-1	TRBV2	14	CASSEQGNFEEAFF
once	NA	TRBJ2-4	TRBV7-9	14	CASGPREAKNIQYF
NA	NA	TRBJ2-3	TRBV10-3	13	CAIWRAATDTQYF
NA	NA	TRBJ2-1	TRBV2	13	CASSRTPDNEQFF
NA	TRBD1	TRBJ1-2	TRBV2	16	CASSARQGVANYGYTF
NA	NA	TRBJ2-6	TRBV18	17	CASSGGRPLSGANVLTF
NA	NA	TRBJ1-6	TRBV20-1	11	CSARKDSPLHF
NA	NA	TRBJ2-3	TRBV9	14	CASSRSASTDTQYF
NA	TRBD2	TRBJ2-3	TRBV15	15	CATSRGLADTDTQYF
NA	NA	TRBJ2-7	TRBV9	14	CASSQAAYSYEQYF
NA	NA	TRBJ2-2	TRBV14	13	CASSQDTTGELFF
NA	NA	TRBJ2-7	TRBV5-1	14	CASSLGNREYEQYF
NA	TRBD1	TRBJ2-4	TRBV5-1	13	CASSTGQGNIQYF